Presented here are 28 T cell receptor beta chains from one specimen sequenced in a study of vaccination and CD4 T cells after COVID-19. Treatment described: roughly ten-day PBMC culture with coronavirus spike peptide pools or control peptides (ViraFEST assay). CD4+ T cells that had been cultured provided DNA sequenced with the Oncomine TCR Beta short-read assay. TCRdb re-derived calls from the PCR reads in MiXCR, one entry per CDR3 protein. The profile shows about 15,000 distinct CDR3 sequences, under 70% of them singletons. No antigen is known for these receptors. The sequencing sample was made of CD4+ T cells from blood, cultured in vitro. The source is a human donor who had recovered from COVID-19.

This chain links TRBV10-3 with TRBJ2-3; 8 bases fit TRBD1. Trimming took 4 bases from V and 5 from J; bases not matched to a gene: 5. The CDR3 has 14 amino acids. The germline V gene has CDR1 ENHRY and CDR2 SYGVKD. The CDR3, as DNA: TGTGCCATCAGTGGGACAGGGCCGAGAGATACGCAGTATTTT. The encoded protein is CAISGTGPRDTQYF.

This clonotype showed up just a few times. The chain links TRBV20-1 to TRBJ2-5; D call uncertain. V gave up 4 bases and J gave up 2 bases, with 14 bases separating them. Germline CDR1 DFQATT, CDR2 SNEGSKA (reference sequence). The CDR3 runs to 14 residues. The CDR3 DNA sequence: TGCAGTGCTATTTCAACTCTCTTACAAGAGACCCAGTACTTC. Its translation: CSAISTLLQETQYF.

The genes are TRBV29-1 and TRBJ2-3; the match to TRBD2 covers 9 bases. CDR3 length equals 13 residues. Unmatched junction bases numbered 3, after V lost 3 bases and J lost 5 bases. Germline CDR1 and CDR2: SQVTM and ANQGSEA. DNA for the CDR3: TGCAGCGTTGAGGCGGGAGGGGTAGATACGCAGTATTTT. Residues: CSVEAGGVDTQYF.

A note on this clonotype: This may be a read error: a much more frequent sequence differs by one nucleotide. This chain links TRBV12-3 or TRBV12-4 with TRBJ2-1; 8 bases are shared with TRBD2. Trimming cost V 0 bases and J 7 bases; bases outside gene matches: 5. The CDR3 totals 15 residues. CDR3 sequence reads: CASSLARTSLNEQFF. The CDR3 DNA is TGTGCCAGCAGTTTAGCCAGGACTAGCCTTAATGAGCAGTTCTTC.

This chain joins TRBV28 and TRBJ1-2; 8 bases fit TRBD1. The germline gives CDR1 MDHEN, CDR2 SYDVKM. Germline trimming cut 7 bases from V and 1 base from J; bases unmatched to any gene: 8. CDR3 length: 15 amino acids. In DNA form, the CDR3 reads TGTGCCAGCAACCCGCCCGACAGGGGTAACTATGGCTACACCTTC. This sequence encodes CASNPPDRGNYGYTF.

This clonotype was observed a handful of times. The chain is built from TRBV7-2 and TRBJ1-6, with 8 bases aligning to TRBD1. With V trimmed by 1 base and J by 7 bases, 3 bases remained unmatched. CDR1 and CDR2 (germline): SGHTA, FQGNSA. The CDR3 has 15 residues. In nucleotides, the CDR3 is TGTGCCAGCAGCTTAGATCAGGGGGCGAATTCACCCCTCCACTTT. Translated, it gives CASSLDQGANSPLHF.

The rearrangement links TRBV25-1 to TRBJ2-5, with a possible D match to TRBD1 (6 bases). The CDR3 covers 13 residues. CDR1 is MGHDK and CDR2 is SYGVNS in the germline V gene. Trimming pared 4 bases from V and 3 bases from J, leaving 9 bases between. CDR3 sequence (DNA): TGTGCCAGCAGTGCCCAGGGGAAAGAGACCCAGTACTTC. Protein product: CASSAQGKETQYF. The variable domain in full, completed from reference TRBV25-1 and TRBJ2-5, reads EADIYQTPRYLVIGTGKKITLECSQTMGHDKMYWYQQDPGMELHLIHYSYGVNSTEKGDLSSESTVSRIRTEHFPLTLESARPSHTSQYLCASSAQGKETQYFGPGTRLLVL.

The V and J genes are TRBV6-5 and TRBJ1-3; 7 nucleotides align to TRBD1. The CDR3 is 17 amino acids. Germline V CDR1 and CDR2: MNHEY, SVGAGI. V shed 0 bases, J shed 2 bases, and the junction held 7 bases outside the gene matches. The CDR3 DNA reads TGTGCCAGCAGTTACTCGAGTCGGCAGGGGGCTGGAAACACCATATATTTT. Protein: CASSYSSRQGAGNTIYF.

The sample holds one count of this clonotype. CDR3 in DNA: TGTGCCAGTAGTGCCCGGACACAACAAGGGACGACCCAGTACTTC. Translating gives CASSARTQQGTTQYF. The V gene is TRBV19, the J gene TRBJ2-5, with D tentatively TRBD1 or TRBD2 (5 bases each). There are 15 residues in the CDR3. The germline V gene encodes CDR1 LNHDA and CDR2 SQIVND (reference sequence). Trimming shortened V by 5 bases and J by 7 bases, and 20 bases separated the two germline ends.

This chain uses TRBV20-1 with TRBJ2-3; D ambiguous. Deletions cut 1 base from V and 3 bases from J, with 8 bases between. CDR1 is DFQATT and CDR2 is SNEGSKA in the germline V gene (reference sequence). The CDR3 runs 13 residues. The CDR3 is CSARVPGTDTQYF. CDR3 bases: TGCAGTGCTAGAGTACCCGGGACAGATACGCAGTATTTT.

The J gene is TRBJ1-6, the V gene TRBV7-8; perhaps TRBD1 as D (6 bases). Germline-derived CDR1 and CDR2 are SGHVS and FQNEAQ. This CDR3 has 14 amino acids. Between the trimmed V and J ends, which lost 5 bases and 9 bases, there was a span of 14 bases. The CDR3 coding sequence is TGTGCCAGCAGCCTGGGGCTAGGGGGTTCACCCCTCCACTTT. This gives the protein CASSLGLGGSPLHF.

This chain uses TRBV11-2 with TRBJ1-2, with TRBD1 identical over 7 bases. V dropped 5 bases and J dropped 4; count of bases not matched to a gene: 7. CDR1 is SGHAT, CDR2 FQNNGV, per germline. The CDR3 totals 14 residues. The CDR3 is CASSPRTGSYGYTF. In DNA, the CDR3 is TGTGCCAGCAGCCCCCGGACAGGCTCCTATGGCTACACCTTC.

A few counts support this clonotype. The chain carries TRBV27 and TRBJ1-2; 11 bases match TRBD1. The CDR3 covers 14 residues. CDR1 MNHEY and CDR2 SMNVEV come from the germline V gene (reference sequence). V was clipped by 5 bases and J by 8 bases; unmatched bases: 7. In DNA form, the CDR3 reads TGTGCCAGCAGTATCGGACAGGGGGCGCAGGGCTACACCTTC. Translation: CASSIGQGAQGYTF.

The chain couples TRBV15 to TRBJ2-1; weak D call: TRBD1 (6 bases). V was shortened by 5 bases and J by 7 bases, with 12 bases between the two germline ends. There are 13 residues in the CDR3. CDR1 is LNHNV and CDR2 is YYDKDF in the germline V gene (reference sequence). In DNA, the CDR3 is TGTGCCACCAGCTGGTCCAGGGGTAATGAGCAGTTCTTC. Translation gives CATSWSRGNEQFF.

Notes on this clonotype: Sequence at one end of the junction differs from germline and may be a read error. The chain combines TRBV7-7 with TRBJ2-5, with TRBD1 matching over 9 bases. CDR1 is SSHAT, CDR2 FNYEAQ, per germline (reference sequence). The CDR3 is 16 residues long. Written as DNA, the CDR3 is TGTGCTAGCAGCTTACTCGGGACAGGGAAACAAGAGACCCAGTACTTC. It codes for CASSLLGTGKQETQYF.

This chain uses TRBV27 with TRBJ1-4; D is uncertain. Germline values: CDR1 MNHEY, CDR2 SMNVEV (reference sequence). V lost 5 bases and J 0 bases, leaving 13 bases between the germline ends. CDR3 length: 16 residues. The CDR3 loop reads CASSEFHSTTNEKLFF. The DNA for the CDR3 is TGTGCCAGCAGTGAGTTTCATAGCACAACTAATGAAAAACTGTTTTTT. Full variable domain (missing parts from reference TRBV27 and TRBJ1-4): EAQVTQNPRYLITVTGKKLTVTCSQNMNHEYMSWYRQDPGLGLRQIYYSMNVEVTDKGDVPEGYKVSRKEKRNFPLILESPSPNQTSLYFCASSEFHSTTNEKLFFGSGTQLSVL.

This clonotype was found a few times. CDR3 coding DNA: TGTGCCAGCAGTCAGAGATTCACCGGGGAGCTGTTTTTT. It codes for CASSQRFTGELFF. The rearrangement uses TRBV2 and TRBJ2-2; D unclear. The germline CDR1 and CDR2 sequences are SNHLY and FYNNEI. V was pared by 5 bases and J by 4 bases, with 8 bases between. This CDR3 comprises 13 residues.

The CDR3 coding sequence is TGTGCCAGCTCACAGGGGGGGGATTCACCCCTCCACTTT. Encoded protein: CASSQGGDSPLHF. The chain links TRBV18 to TRBJ1-6; D perhaps matches TRBD1 (6 bases). V was clipped by 4 bases and J by 8 bases, with 9 bases between them. Looked up from germline, CDR1 is KGHSH and CDR2 is LQKENI. The CDR3 runs to 13 residues.

The table lists this clonotype with a few counts. J is TRBJ2-5 and V is TRBV7-8; the D gene is possibly TRBD1 (6 bases). V was clipped by 3 bases and J by 1 base, with 15 bases between them. CDR1 is SGHVS, CDR2 FQNEAQ, per germline. This CDR3 has 16 amino acids. DNA for the CDR3: TGTGCCAGCAGCTTGTCCCTCACAGGGAGCCAAGAGACCCAGTACTTC. This translates into CASSLSLTGSQETQYF.

V usage is TRBV20-1 and J usage is TRBJ2-3; 14 bases line up with TRBD2. Trimming removed 4 bases from V and 1 base from J; junction bases left unmatched: 1. This CDR3 comprises 15 residues. Looked up from germline, CDR1 is DFQATT and CDR2 is SNEGSKA (reference sequence). CDR3 sequence (DNA): TGCAGTGCTACGGGACTAGCGGGGGGCACAGATACGCAGTATTTT. It specifies CSATGLAGGTDTQYF.

This chain uses TRBV7-9 with TRBJ2-1; the match to TRBD2 covers 8 bases. The CDR3 contains 18 residues. The germline gives CDR1 SEHNR, CDR2 FQNEAQ (reference sequence). Trimming at V came to 1 base and at J to 3 bases, leaving 11 bases not matched to a gene. CDR3 in DNA: TGTGCCAGCAGCTTAGAGGCCCCGGCGGGGGGCTACTACAATGAGCAGTTCTTC. It encodes CASSLEAPAGGYYNEQFF.

The rearrangement joins TRBV27 to TRBJ1-1; D is perhaps TRBD1 (5 bases). This CDR3 contains 13 residues. The germline V gene encodes CDR1 MNHEY and CDR2 SMNVEV (reference sequence). Deletions cut 8 bases from V and 6 bases from J, with 16 bases between. The CDR3 here is CASHLTVFSEAFF. The CDR3 nucleotides are TGTGCCAGCCACCTGACAGTATTCTCTGAAGCTTTCTTT.

The genes are TRBV6-1 and TRBJ2-3; D remains ambiguous. V lost 6 bases to trimming and J lost 4 bases, with 17 bases between them. The V gene's germline CDR1 is MNHNS and CDR2 SASEGT. The CDR3 covers 15 residues. The CDR3 sequence is CASRVDPGGADTQYF. DNA of the CDR3: TGTGCCAGCAGAGTAGACCCGGGCGGCGCAGATACGCAGTATTTT.

V gene TRBV7-9 combines with J gene TRBJ1-4; D is unclear. The CDR3 runs 12 residues. From germline, CDR1 is SEHNR and CDR2 FQNEAQ (reference sequence). V lost 4 bases to trimming and J lost 10 bases, with 10 bases between them. This CDR3 is CASSSARRKLFF. For the CDR3, the DNA is TGTGCCAGCAGCTCGGCGAGGCGAAAACTGTTTTTT. Drawing the rest from reference TRBV7-9 and TRBJ1-4, the complete variable domain is DTGVSQNPRHKITKRGQNVTFRCDPISEHNRLYWYRQTLGQGPEFLTYFQNEAQLEKSRLLSDRFSAERPKGSFSTLEIQRTEQGDSAMYLCASSSARRKLFFGSGTQLSVL.

This clonotype appeared a single time. The chain has TRBV6-2 or TRBV6-3 and TRBJ2-1; D is unclear. CDR1 is MNHEY and CDR2 is SVGEGT in the germline V gene. The CDR3 runs 12 residues. Trimming took off 6 bases at V and 9 bases at J, with 12 bases between the two ends. The CDR3 loop is CASRPTSSEQFF. CDR3 DNA: TGTGCCAGCAGGCCGACGTCTAGTGAGCAGTTCTTC.

The chain recombines TRBV2 with TRBJ1-5, with D possibly being TRBD1 (5 bases). Trimming cost V 0 bases and J 1 base, with 16 bases left between them. The CDR3 is made up of 18 amino acids. The germline gives CDR1 SNHLY, CDR2 FYNNEI. The CDR3 bases are TGTGCCAGCAGTGAAGCAGGCAATGGGGCTCCGAGCAATCAGCCCCAGCATTTT. Translating it yields CASSEAGNGAPSNQPQHF.

In this sample, this clonotype turned up a few times. V gene TRBV20-1 combines with J gene TRBJ2-5; D call uncertain. The germline V and J ends were trimmed by 1 base and 4 bases, with 13 bases remaining between them. This CDR3 has 14 residues. Germline CDR1 and CDR2: DFQATT and SNEGSKA (reference sequence). In nucleotides, the CDR3 is TGCAGTGCTAGAGCCCCTGAAACGGGAGAGACCCAGTACTTC. This codes for CSARAPETGETQYF.

In this sample, this clonotype turned up a few times. The V and J genes are TRBV20-1 and TRBJ1-1; possibly TRBD1 for D (6 bases). The CDR3 runs to 15 residues. Germline assignment: CDR1 DFQATT and CDR2 SNEGSKA (reference sequence). V lost 5 bases, J lost 4 bases, and 20 bases lay in between. This chain's CDR3 is CSARTGFKGGTEAFF. The CDR3 region has the DNA TGCAGTGCTCGGACCGGGTTTAAAGGGGGCACTGAAGCTTTCTTT.